The entry below gives a single T cell receptor beta chain sequence along with its context. As handled by the study authors: Researchers report that nucleated cell counts were estimated from reference gene primer amplification. The data were produced by immunoSEQ multiplex PCR, yet TCRdb's version contains in-frame clones alone and is incomplete. The V and J calls and the clone size are those of that table, but D and trimming were determined from the DNA. The sample consists of 150,000 to 200,000 clones, approximately 87% of them appearing once. The data were obtained in a study of blood T cell repertoires in COVID-19. Across the study: T cells, B-cell-depleted T cells, or PBMCs provided the cDNA or gDNA that served as material.

The CDR3 sequence is 15 residues long. Germline V CDR1 and CDR2: MDHEN, SYDVKM. The V end was cut by 6 bases, the J end by 0 bases, with 12 bases between. Source material: peripheral blood. The genes are TRBV28 and TRBJ1-3; D gene uncertain. This TCR derives from a man aged 18 to 30 with active or convalescent COVID-19. CDR3 protein: CASSNPLRSGNTIYF. The DNA for the CDR3 is TGTGCCAGCAGCAACCCTCTGCGCTCTGGAAACACCATATATTTT.